This passage covers 28 T cell receptor beta chains from one sample sequenced in a study of cytomegalovirus exposure and HLA in healthy donors. Assay used: immunoSEQ multiplex PCR; TCRdb lists only in-frame clones, some missing. There are roughly 180,000 clones in the sample; roughly 86% occur only once, and around 7.2% lies in the top ten. The specimen sequenced was PBMCs. The source of these receptors is a man younger than 45 in good health and CMV-seropositive.

This sequence joins TRBV28 and TRBJ2-5; 7 nucleotides match TRBD1. Germline V gives CDR1 MDHEN, CDR2 SYDVKM. CDR3 length: 14 residues. The junction had 12 bases not matched to a gene; V was cut back by 7 bases and J by 7 bases. The CDR3 DNA sequence: TGTGCCAGCAAACAAGGGGGCCCGTTTGGGACCCAGTACTTC. This codes for CASKQGGPFGTQYF.

This clone was found once. Additional DNA sequences in this sample encode the identical CDR3. V is TRBV5-1 and J is TRBJ2-1; 12 positions match TRBD2. Per the germline V gene, CDR1 is SGHRS and CDR2 is YFSETQ. Trimming cost V 3 bases and J 0 bases; bases outside gene matches: 1. CDR3 size: 16 residues. The CDR3 DNA reads as TGCGCCAGCAGCTCACTAGCGGGAGGCTCCTACAATGAGCAGTTCTTC. Its translation: CASSSLAGGSYNEQFF.

The rearrangement links TRBV19 to TRBJ2-7, with D possibly being TRBD2 (6 bases). In germline, CDR1 is LNHDA, CDR2 SQIVND (reference sequence). The CDR3 has 17 amino acids. V lost 2 bases and J 2 bases, leaving 19 bases between the germline ends. For the CDR3, the DNA is TGTGCCAGTAGTATAATGGCGGGGCCGAGACAACCCTACGAGCAGTACTTC. Translation: CASSIMAGPRQPYEQYF.

The V and J genes are TRBV6-6 and TRBJ1-2, with no clear D. Per germline, CDR1 MNHNY and CDR2 SVGAGI (reference sequence). V was shortened by 7 bases and J by 0 bases, with 15 bases between the two germline ends. The CDR3 has 15 residues. DNA for the CDR3: TGTGCCAGCACTCCTAGTAGCGGGGCTAACTATGGCTACACCTTC. It translates to CASTPSSGANYGYTF.

This chain joins TRBV4-2 and TRBJ2-3; D not resolved. Germline lookup yields CDR1 LGHNA and CDR2 YNFKEQ. This CDR3 contains 12 residues. V was pared by 2 bases and J by 6 bases, with 6 bases between. This CDR3 reads CASSQTGDTQYF. DNA for the CDR3: TGTGCCAGCAGCCAAACTGGGGATACGCAGTATTTT.

The chain is built from TRBV6-6 and TRBJ2-3; D not certain. The V end lost 6 bases, the J end lost 1 base, and 8 bases lay between the germline ends. Germline V lookup: CDR1 MNHNY, CDR2 SVGAGI (reference sequence). The CDR3 is made up of 13 amino acids. The CDR3 sequence: CASSWTGTDTQYF. CDR3 nucleotide sequence: TGTGCCAGCAGCTGGACCGGCACAGATACGCAGTATTTT.

This chain uses TRBV6-1 with TRBJ2-5; D possibly corresponds to TRBD2 (5 bases). Trimming pared 7 bases from V and 1 base from J, leaving 13 bases between. The CDR3 consists of 14 residues. The germline gives CDR1 MNHNS, CDR2 SASEGT. The CDR3 here is CASTVRGIQETQYF. The CDR3 DNA reads as TGTGCCAGCACTGTTCGAGGGATCCAAGAGACCCAGTACTTC.

The chain carries TRBV6-1 and TRBJ1-1, with D possibly matching TRBD1 (5 bases). V was pared by 7 bases and J by 1 base, with 10 bases between. CDR1 is MNHNS and CDR2 is SASEGT in the germline V gene. The CDR3 is 13 residues long. CDR3 nucleotide sequence: TGTGCCAGCACCTCCGGGGGGAACACTGAAGCTTTCTTT. This codes for CASTSGGNTEAFF.

The rearrangement links TRBV7-2 to TRBJ2-1, with TRBD2 identical over 13 bases. Germline CDR1 SGHTA, CDR2 FQGNSA. This CDR3 spans 18 amino acids. After removal of 4 bases from V and 5 bases from J, the junction contained 11 bases not matched to a gene. The DNA of the CDR3 is TGTGCCAGCAGCTACCGACTAGCGGGAGGCAAACGGGACAATGAGCAGTTCTTC. It translates to CASSYRLAGGKRDNEQFF.

CDR3 loop: CATSGGPPQPQHF. The DNA of the CDR3 is TGTGCCACCAGCGGGGGACCCCCACAGCCCCAGCATTTT. The rearrangement joins TRBV15 to TRBJ1-5; tentative D call: TRBD1 (5 bases). Germline CDR1 is LNHNV and CDR2 is YYDKDF (reference sequence). CDR3 length: 13 amino acids. V lost 5 bases and J 7 bases, leaving 12 bases between the germline ends. The full variable domain, in which reference TRBV15 and TRBJ1-5 provide the parts outside the CDR3, is DAMVIQNPRYQVTQFGKPVTLSCSQTLNHNVMYWYQQKSSQAPKLLFHYYDKDFNNEADTPDNFQSRRPNTSFCFLDIRSPGLGDTAMYLCATSGGPPQPQHFGDGTRLSIL.

The chain links TRBV4-3 to TRBJ1-6, with 9 nucleotides matching TRBD1. The germline V gene has CDR1 LGHNA and CDR2 YSLEER. The ends lost 3 bases at V and 6 bases at J; junction bases unmatched: 3. The CDR3 sequence is 15 residues long. As DNA, the CDR3 is TGCGCCAGCAGCCACGGGACAGGGAGTAATTCACCCCTCCACTTT. It yields the protein CASSHGTGSNSPLHF.

This clone was seen once. The chain uses TRBV25-1 and TRBJ2-5, with D tentatively TRBD1 (5 bases). Germline CDR1 MGHDK, CDR2 SYGVNS. V was shortened by 1 base and J by 3 bases, with 12 bases between the two germline ends. The CDR3 sequence is 15 residues long. The CDR3 DNA is TGTGCCAGCAGTGAATTTAAGGGGCCGAAAGAGACCCAGTACTTC. It is translated as CASSEFKGPKETQYF. Variable domain in full (rest from reference TRBV25-1 and TRBJ2-5): EADIYQTPRYLVIGTGKKITLECSQTMGHDKMYWYQQDPGMELHLIHYSYGVNSTEKGDLSSESTVSRIRTEHFPLTLESARPSHTSQYLCASSEFKGPKETQYFGPGTRLLVL.

The chain joins TRBV29-1 to TRBJ2-7, with D perhaps matching TRBD1 or TRBD2 (6 bases each). The CDR3 length is 12 residues. Germline V gene sequence: CDR1 SQVTM, CDR2 ANQGSEA. Trimming removed 7 bases from V and 5 bases from J, with 15 bases in between. The CDR3 region has the DNA TGCAGCGGGGACATTGGAGGGGACGAGCAGTACTTC. Residues: CSGDIGGDEQYF.

This clone has just one count. This CDR3 is also generated by other DNA sequences in the sample. The genes are TRBV30 and TRBJ1-5; TRBD1 matches at 7 bases. With 0 bases clipped from V and 4 bases from J, the junction kept 0 bases outside the gene matches. The CDR3 covers 13 residues. Germline V gene data show CDR1 as GTSNPN and CDR2 as SVGIG (reference sequence). This CDR3 is CAWSVQGNQPQHF. As DNA, the CDR3 is TGTGCCTGGAGTGTACAGGGGAATCAGCCCCAGCATTTT.

V gene TRBV25-1 combines with J gene TRBJ2-2, with 11 bases that match TRBD2. The V and J ends lost 3 bases and 9 bases, in that order; junction bases with no gene match: 3. The CDR3 runs 14 residues. Germline V gene sequence: CDR1 MGHDK, CDR2 SYGVNS. In nucleotides, the CDR3 is TGTGCCAGCAGTGAGACTAGCGGGAACAGGGAGCTGTTTTTT. Protein product: CASSETSGNRELFF.

The chain joins TRBV5-6 to TRBJ1-3; no clear D gene. This CDR3 is built from 14 residues. V was shortened by 2 bases and J by 1 base, with 7 bases between the two germline ends. Germline CDR1 SGHDT, CDR2 YYEEEE. Here the CDR3 DNA reads TGTGCCAGCAGCTTAGTGGTATCTGGAAACACCATATATTTT. Residues: CASSLVVSGNTIYF.

This clone was counted a few times. The rearrangement links TRBV5-1 to TRBJ1-2; D not certain. The CDR3 runs to 14 residues. Germline-derived CDR1 and CDR2 are SGHRS and YFSETQ. Trimming left V 0 bases short and J 2 bases short, with 8 bases between. This chain's CDR3 is CASSLDSLNYGYTF. CDR3 DNA sequence: TGCGCCAGCAGCTTGGACAGCCTGAACTATGGCTACACCTTC.

CDR3 residues: CASSLWGGNQPQHF. The DNA of the CDR3 is TGTGCCAGCAGCTTGTGGGGGGGCAATCAGCCCCAGCATTTT. The V gene is TRBV5-4, the J gene TRBJ1-5, with a weak D call TRBD1 (5 bases). The CDR3 totals 14 residues. Trimming pared 1 base from V and 2 bases from J, leaving 7 bases between. Germline V gene lookup returns CDR1 SGHNT and CDR2 YYREEE (reference sequence).

The chain recombines TRBV19 with TRBJ2-3, with D unclear. Germline V CDR1 and CDR2: LNHDA, SQIVND (reference sequence). V lost 3 bases to trimming and J lost 5 bases, with 6 bases between them. The CDR3 length is 12 residues. The CDR3 DNA reads as TGTGCCAGTAGTATTTGGGGAGATACGCAGTATTTT. Encoded protein: CASSIWGDTQYF.

The rearrangement uses TRBV5-1 and TRBJ2-2; TRBD1 is a possible D gene (5 bases). In germline, CDR1 is SGHRS, CDR2 YFSETQ. This CDR3 spans 14 amino acids. The germline V and J ends were trimmed by 4 bases and 1 base, with 8 bases remaining between them. The CDR3 spells CASSPGQNTGELFF. DNA of the CDR3: TGCGCCAGCAGCCCCGGACAGAACACCGGGGAGCTGTTTTTT.

The rearrangement joins TRBV28 to TRBJ2-5, with a possible D match to TRBD1 (6 bases). Germline-derived CDR1 and CDR2 are MDHEN and SYDVKM. This CDR3 comprises 15 residues. Trimming removed 5 bases at V and 9 bases at J, with 22 bases between. The CDR3 spells CASSVNRAPNGSQYF. The CDR3 nucleotides are TGTGCCAGCAGTGTTAACAGGGCTCCCAATGGGTCCCAGTACTTC.

V is TRBV30 and J is TRBJ2-7; D remains ambiguous. There are 11 residues in the CDR3. The V gene's germline CDR1 is GTSNPN and CDR2 SVGIG (reference sequence). V shed 1 base and J shed 5 bases, with 6 bases lying between them. In DNA, the CDR3 is TGTGCCTGGAGTGACCCTAACGAGCAGTACTTC. Its translation: CAWSDPNEQYF. Complete variable domain (other parts from reference TRBV30 and TRBJ2-7): SQTIHQWPATLVQPVGSPLSLECTVEGTSNPNLYWYRQAAGRGLQLLFYSVGIGQISSEVPQNLSASRPQDRQFILSSKKLLLSDSGFYLCAWSDPNEQYFGPGTRLTVT.

The gene calls are TRBV27 and TRBJ1-1; D uncertain. V dropped 3 bases and J dropped 4 bases, with 12 bases sitting between them. CDR3 size: 14 residues. CDR1 and CDR2 from the germline V gene are MNHEY and SMNVEV (reference sequence). DNA for the CDR3: TGTGCCAGCAGTTTCTCTGTATGGGGCACTGAAGCTTTCTTT. It yields the protein CASSFSVWGTEAFF.

The rearrangement joins TRBV2 to TRBJ2-7, with 13 bases matching TRBD2. The trim removed 7 bases at V and 5 bases at J, leaving 8 bases unmatched. The CDR3 contains 15 residues. Germline V lookup: CDR1 SNHLY, CDR2 FYNNEI. The CDR3 here is CASTTLGTSGNEQYF. DNA of the CDR3: TGTGCCAGCACCACCCTGGGGACTAGCGGGAACGAGCAGTACTTC.

This chain joins TRBV14 and TRBJ2-5; TRBD2 aligns across 8 bases. Germline V gene lookup returns CDR1 SGHDN and CDR2 FVKESK. V gave up 1 base and J gave up 5 bases; unmatched junction bases: 15. CDR3 length: 18 residues. This chain's CDR3 is CASSQGLHKAGVDETQYF. In nucleotides, the CDR3 is TGTGCCAGCAGCCAAGGCCTACATAAAGCGGGAGTGGATGAGACCCAGTACTTC.

V gene TRBV4-1 combines with J gene TRBJ1-2; the D gene is possibly TRBD1 (5 bases). Trimming cost V 1 base and J 3 bases, with 12 bases left between them. This CDR3 has 15 residues. Germline CDR1 is MGHRA and CDR2 is YSYEKL. Written as DNA, the CDR3 is TGCGCCAGCAGCCAAGGACATCGGGGCGACTATGGCTACACCTTC. Protein product: CASSQGHRGDYGYTF.

The chain uses TRBV19 and TRBJ2-1; maybe TRBD2 (6 bases). Trimming stripped 5 bases from V and 6 bases from J, with 17 bases between. This CDR3 region has 15 residues. Germline V CDR1 and CDR2: LNHDA, SQIVND (reference sequence). DNA for the CDR3: TGTGCCAGTAGTCCGGGCGGTGGGCGGGGCAATGAGCAGTTCTTC. Protein sequence: CASSPGGGRGNEQFF.

This sequence joins TRBV28 and TRBJ1-2, with 8 bases fitting TRBD1. The CDR3 is 15 amino acids. V lost 4 bases, J lost 0 bases, and 4 bases stayed unmatched. Germline V gene data show CDR1 as MDHEN and CDR2 as SYDVKM. Written as DNA, the CDR3 is TGTGCCAGCAGTTGGGGGACAGGAGCTAACTATGGCTACACCTTC. Translating it yields CASSWGTGANYGYTF.